What follows are 30 T cell receptor beta chains derived from one specimen sequenced in a study of T cell repertoires in cytomegalovirus infection. TCRdb independently ran MiXCR on the reads; one entry per CDR3 protein. The table lists almost 550,000 distinct CDR3 sequences, approximately 17% of them singletons. Sequencing was performed on CD8+ T cells from PBMCs. Every receptor here comes from a human donor in good health (CMV status not recorded). Some clones in this sample may be carry-over from other donors' samples.

This clonotype was counted at least ten times. The genes are TRBV4-1 and TRBJ2-7; D might be TRBD1 (6 bases). Germline assignment: CDR1 MGHRA and CDR2 YSYEKL. V was pared by 4 bases and J by 2 bases, with 12 bases between. The length of the CDR3 is 14 residues. The CDR3 loop reads CASSLGQSTYEQYF. The CDR3 DNA reads TGCGCCAGCAGCCTGGGACAAAGTACCTACGAGCAGTACTTC.

This clonotype was observed a handful of times. The gene calls are TRBV20-1 and TRBJ2-1; 9 nucleotides agree with TRBD2. Germline V gene lookup returns CDR1 DFQATT and CDR2 SNEGSKA (reference sequence). CDR3 length: 16 amino acids. Trimming took 3 bases from V and 0 from J; bases not matched to a gene: 6. The CDR3 protein is CSARASGESSYNEQFF. The CDR3, as DNA: TGCAGTGCTAGGGCTAGCGGGGAAAGCTCCTACAATGAGCAGTTCTTC.

A few counts support this clonotype. The rearrangement links TRBV28 to TRBJ2-7; D unclear. The ends were cut back, 5 bases at V and 2 bases at J, with 19 bases in the middle. This CDR3 is 16 amino acids long. Germline V lookup: CDR1 MDHEN, CDR2 SYDVKM. The CDR3 DNA reads TGTGCCAGCAGTGGAAGTCCGGCGCTCAATCCCTACGAGCAGTACTTC. Protein: CASSGSPALNPYEQYF.

This clonotype has only a few counts. The chain carries TRBV20-1 and TRBJ1-1, with 9 positions matching TRBD1. The CDR3 is made up of 14 amino acids. V lost 0 bases, J lost 4 bases, and 3 bases stayed unmatched. Germline values: CDR1 DFQATT, CDR2 SNEGSKA (reference sequence). CDR3 protein: CSARDQGQGTEAFF. The CDR3 DNA sequence: TGCAGTGCTAGAGATCAGGGACAGGGCACTGAAGCTTTCTTT.

This clonotype appeared many times. The genes are TRBV6-5 and TRBJ1-5; TRBD1 agrees at 7 bases. CDR1 and CDR2 from the germline V gene are MNHEY and SVGAGI. CDR3 length equals 15 residues. Trimming at V came to 4 bases and at J to 0 bases, leaving 3 bases not matched to a gene. Here the CDR3 DNA reads TGTGCCAGCAGTTTCAACAGGGGTAGCAATCAGCCCCAGCATTTT. Translation gives CASSFNRGSNQPQHF.

This clonotype showed up many times. The V call is TRBV7-9, the J call TRBJ2-1; D may be TRBD2 (5 bases). The V gene's germline CDR1 is SEHNR and CDR2 FQNEAQ (reference sequence). CDR3 length: 16 amino acids. The V end was cut by 5 bases, the J end by 0 bases, with 14 bases between. This CDR3 is CASSIVVTSSYNEQFF. The CDR3 DNA follows: TGTGCCAGCAGCATCGTGGTTACTAGCTCCTACAATGAGCAGTTCTTC.

This clonotype was counted ten times or more. The rearrangement links TRBV7-6 to TRBJ2-1; D is unresolved. Trimming left V 0 bases short and J 4 bases short, with 4 bases between. CDR1 and CDR2 (germline): SGHVS, FNYEAQ. The CDR3 is made up of 13 amino acids. Written as DNA, the CDR3 is TGTGCCAGCAGCTTAGCGGAATACAATGAGCAGTTCTTC. Protein product: CASSLAEYNEQFF.

The rearrangement joins TRBV6-6 to TRBJ2-1, with 10 bases fitting TRBD2. CDR1 and CDR2 from the germline V gene are MNHNY and SVGAGI (reference sequence). V gave up 4 bases and J gave up 0 bases; unmatched junction bases: 9. The CDR3 has 18 residues. The CDR3 sequence: CASSLLAGASHSYNEQFF. The CDR3 DNA sequence: TGTGCCAGCAGTTTGCTAGCGGGGGCCTCCCACTCCTACAATGAGCAGTTCTTC.

V is TRBV5-4 and J is TRBJ1-1; a weak D match, TRBD1 (5 bases). This CDR3 spans 14 amino acids. The V and J ends lost 0 bases and 3 bases respectively, with 9 bases between them. Germline V gene lookup returns CDR1 SGHNT and CDR2 YYREEE (reference sequence). CDR3 nucleotides: TGTGCCAGCAGCTTGGCCGAGGGGCACACTGAAGCTTTCTTT. Translation: CASSLAEGHTEAFF.

The gene calls are TRBV19 and TRBJ2-3; 15 nucleotides agree with TRBD2. Trimming at V came to 5 bases and at J to 2 bases, leaving 5 bases not matched to a gene. This CDR3 is 17 amino acids long. Germline V gene sequence: CDR1 LNHDA, CDR2 SQIVND (reference sequence). The CDR3 region is CASSPRTSGGDTDTQYF. DNA for the CDR3: TGTGCCAGTAGTCCCCGGACTAGCGGGGGGGACACAGATACGCAGTATTTT. Combining the CDR3 with reference TRBV19 and TRBJ2-3 gives the whole variable domain DGGITQSPKYLFRKEGQNVTLSCEQNLNHDAMYWYRQDPGQGLRLIYYSQIVNDFQKGDIAEGYSVSREKKESFPLTVTSAQKNPTAFYLCASSPRTSGGDTDTQYFGPGTRLTVL.

The chain couples TRBV3-1 to TRBJ2-3; D is tentatively TRBD1 or TRBD2 (6 bases each). CDR1 is LGHDT, CDR2 YNNKEL, per germline (reference sequence). Trimming took off 4 bases at V and 0 bases at J, with 17 bases between the two ends. This CDR3 contains 17 residues. The CDR3 bases are TGTGCCAGCAGCCCCACGGACGGGGGCGAGAGCACAGATACGCAGTATTTT. Its translation: CASSPTDGGESTDTQYF.

This clonotype came up a few times. This chain uses TRBV19 with TRBJ1-2, with 7 bases lining up with TRBD1. Germline V CDR1 and CDR2: LNHDA, SQIVND (reference sequence). The CDR3 spans 15 residues. The V and J ends lost 6 bases and 4 bases, in that order; junction bases with no gene match: 11. In DNA form, the CDR3 reads TGTGCCAGTAGCGAACTACAGGGGATCCTCTATGGCTACACCTTC. Translating it yields CASSELQGILYGYTF.

This clonotype was seen at least ten times. The chain uses TRBV12-3 or TRBV12-4 and TRBJ2-5, with D unresolved. The CDR3 is 14 amino acids. V was trimmed by 5 bases and J by 4 bases, leaving 14 bases between them. CDR3 region: CASSRQRHRETQYF. The DNA for the CDR3 is TGTGCCAGCAGTAGGCAGCGACACCGAGAGACCCAGTACTTC.

This clonotype appeared many times. The chain is built from TRBV23-1 and TRBJ2-7; TRBD1 matches at 9 bases. TRBV23-1 is classed as an ORF, of uncertain function. There are 17 residues in the CDR3. Trimming took 8 bases from V and 6 from J; bases not matched to a gene: 20. The CDR3 is CASGLEAVRGTGTEQYF. CDR3 sequence (DNA): TGCGCCAGCGGCCTCGAAGCCGTCCGAGGGACAGGGACCGAGCAGTACTTC.

This clonotype was observed a few times. This sequence joins TRBV27 and TRBJ2-7, with 8 bases identical to TRBD2. CDR1 is MNHEY and CDR2 is SMNVEV in the germline V gene (reference sequence). This CDR3 region has 13 residues. With 7 bases clipped from V and 10 bases from J, the junction kept 12 bases outside the gene matches. CDR3 sequence reads: CASTGAGEPRQYF. As DNA, the CDR3 is TGTGCCAGCACGGGAGCGGGAGAGCCCCGCCAGTACTTC.

V gene TRBV13 combines with J gene TRBJ1-1; 9 nucleotides match TRBD1. The length of the CDR3 is 15 residues. J gave up 5 bases and V 5 bases, and 9 bases lay outside the gene matches. Germline CDR1 is PRHDT and CDR2 is FYEKMQ (reference sequence). CDR3 in amino acids: CASSLQQGAWTEAFF. Here the CDR3 DNA reads TGTGCCAGCAGCCTACAACAGGGGGCATGGACTGAAGCTTTCTTT.

The table lists this clonotype with many counts. The chain links TRBV10-3 to TRBJ1-2; TRBD1 is a possible D gene (6 bases). This CDR3 is built from 17 residues. The germline V gene encodes CDR1 ENHRY and CDR2 SYGVKD. Trimming left V 2 bases short and J 0 bases short, with 16 bases between. CDR3 DNA: TGTGCCATCAGTGAGACGGACCCAGGGGCCGCTAACTATGGCTACACCTTC. This translates into CAISETDPGAANYGYTF.

The sample holds a few counts of this clonotype. The chain recombines TRBV27 with TRBJ2-5; perhaps TRBD1 as D (6 bases). V lost 4 bases to trimming and J lost 5 bases, with 14 bases between them. Germline-derived CDR1 and CDR2 are MNHEY and SMNVEV (reference sequence). The CDR3 has 14 amino acids. As DNA, the CDR3 is TGTGCCAGCAGTTCCGCAGGGGAGCGGGAGACCCAGTACTTC. Translation: CASSSAGERETQYF.

This clonotype was detected only a few times. V and J are TRBV6-2 or TRBV6-3 and TRBJ2-1; 7 bases align to TRBD1. The germline gives CDR1 MNHEY, CDR2 SVGEGT. The ends lost 4 bases at V and 6 bases at J; junction bases unmatched: 6. This CDR3 comprises 14 residues. CDR3 protein: CASSSGGEFNEQFF. CDR3 coding DNA: TGTGCCAGCAGTTCAGGGGGTGAGTTCAATGAGCAGTTCTTC.

This clonotype has just a few counts. This sequence joins TRBV5-4 and TRBJ1-1; 8 bases are a match to TRBD1. After removal of 5 bases from V and 1 base from J, the junction contained 4 bases not matched to a gene. Germline V gives CDR1 SGHNT, CDR2 YYREEE (reference sequence). This CDR3 region has 14 residues. CDR3 coding DNA: TGTGCCAGCAGTCCGGACAGGGAGAACACTGAAGCTTTCTTT. This gives the protein CASSPDRENTEAFF.

The gene calls are TRBV12-3 or TRBV12-4 and TRBJ1-5; a possible D gene is TRBD1 (6 bases). V was shortened by 5 bases and J by 10 bases, with 9 bases between the two germline ends. CDR3 length equals 11 residues. The CDR3 region is CASSQQGPQHF. CDR3 DNA: TGTGCCAGCAGTCAACAGGGTCCCCAGCATTTT.

Ten or more counts support this clonotype. This chain connects TRBV27 to TRBJ2-3, with D maybe TRBD1 (7 bases). Per the germline V gene, CDR1 is MNHEY and CDR2 is SMNVEV (reference sequence). The CDR3 is 15 amino acids. V lost 5 bases to trimming and J lost 2 bases, with 14 bases between them. CDR3 in amino acids: CASSPAGQHTDTQYF. The CDR3 coding sequence is TGTGCCAGCAGTCCGGCGGGACAGCACACAGATACGCAGTATTTT.

V and J are TRBV9 and TRBJ2-3; D may be TRBD2 (7 bases). Germline CDR1 and CDR2: SGDLS and YYNGEE. The CDR3 covers 16 residues. Between the trimmed V and J ends, which lost 3 bases and 0 bases, there was a span of 14 bases. CDR3 coding DNA: TGTGCCAGCAGCGCTTCGGGGGGCCCTAGCACAGATACGCAGTATTTT. Residues: CASSASGGPSTDTQYF.

The rearrangement uses TRBV25-1 and TRBJ1-5; D gene ambiguous. The CDR3 sequence is 14 residues long. The V end lost 4 bases, the J end lost 5 bases, and 12 bases lay between the germline ends. Germline V gene lookup returns CDR1 MGHDK and CDR2 SYGVNS. The CDR3 reads CASSAGSSYQPQHF. For the CDR3, the DNA is TGTGCCAGCAGTGCTGGATCCTCCTATCAGCCCCAGCATTTT. The full variable domain, in which reference TRBV25-1 and TRBJ1-5 provide the parts outside the CDR3, is EADIYQTPRYLVIGTGKKITLECSQTMGHDKMYWYQQDPGMELHLIHYSYGVNSTEKGDLSSESTVSRIRTEHFPLTLESARPSHTSQYLCASSAGSSYQPQHFGDGTRLSIL.

This rearrangement joins TRBV2 to TRBJ2-5; D tentatively fits TRBD1 or TRBD2 (5 bases each). Deletions cut 6 bases from V and 4 bases from J, with 9 bases between. CDR1 SNHLY and CDR2 FYNNEI come from the germline V gene. The CDR3 runs 12 residues. For the CDR3, the DNA is TGTGCCAGCAGGGGGACGCGAGAGACCCAGTACTTC. It encodes CASRGTRETQYF.

V gene TRBV19 combines with J gene TRBJ1-5, with no clear D. The V end was cut by 2 bases, the J end by 4 bases, with 12 bases between. The CDR3 has 15 residues. Germline V gives CDR1 LNHDA, CDR2 SQIVND (reference sequence). The CDR3 DNA follows: TGTGCCAGTAGTATAAGGGCAGAGGGTAATCAGCCCCAGCATTTT. This gives the protein CASSIRAEGNQPQHF.

Ten or more counts support this clonotype. This chain joins TRBV19 and TRBJ2-7, with D tentatively TRBD1 or TRBD2 (5 bases each). V dropped 7 bases and J dropped 5 bases, with 15 bases sitting between them. The length of the CDR3 is 13 residues. Germline assignment: CDR1 LNHDA and CDR2 SQIVND (reference sequence). The CDR3 bases are TGTGCCAGTACCCCGAGGGGCAGCCACGAGCAGTACTTC. This codes for CASTPRGSHEQYF.

On this clonotype itself: At one boundary the junction diverges from the germline segment, which might be a read error. CDR3 DNA sequence: TGTGCTAGCAGCTTAGTAGCCAATGATGATGAGCAGTTCTTC. Translating gives CASSLVANDDEQFF. This rearrangement joins TRBV7-7 to TRBJ2-1; D gene unclear. This CDR3 contains 14 residues. Germline CDR1 SSHAT, CDR2 FNYEAQ (reference sequence).

This clonotype was observed at least ten times. CDR3 sequence reads: CASSFFSPSGPFTSTDTQYF. CDR3 DNA: TGTGCCAGCAGTTTTTTTAGCCCCAGCGGGCCGTTTACTAGCACAGATACGCAGTATTTT. The chain uses TRBV27 and TRBJ2-3; tentatively, D is TRBD2 (6 bases). Germline CDR1 MNHEY, CDR2 SMNVEV (reference sequence). This CDR3 is 20 amino acids long. V lost 3 bases to trimming and J lost 0 bases, with 25 bases between them.

This clonotype was seen a few times. J is TRBJ2-5 and V is TRBV2; no firm D call. V was trimmed by 9 bases and J by 1 base, leaving 12 bases between them. Germline lookup yields CDR1 SNHLY and CDR2 FYNNEI. This CDR3 has 13 residues. CDR3 sequence: CASLEQVQETQYF. In DNA form, the CDR3 reads TGTGCCAGTTTGGAGCAGGTCCAAGAGACCCAGTACTTC.